This T cell receptor (beta chain) was found in a study of cytomegalovirus exposure and HLA in healthy donors. The repertoire was sequenced with immunoSEQ multiplex PCR; TCRdb's copy has only in-frame clones and lacks some. The sample yields 100,000 or so clones, roughly 95% seen once. With regard to this clone: Its antigen is unknown.

The donors were members of the validation cohort, which comprised 120 subjects and was separate from the first cohort of around 700 subjects. General study results and limits: It was found in a later analysis that first-cohort TCR clusters tended to co-occur in the 95 to 150 validation repertoires.

This CDR3 comprises 14 residues. V lost 4 bases to trimming and J lost 6 bases, with 13 bases between them. Germline CDR1 is KGHSH and CDR2 is LQKENI. Material for sequencing was PBMCs. This receptor was taken from a woman younger than 35 in good health and CMV-seronegative. This rearrangement joins TRBV18 to TRBJ1-5, with D possibly being TRBD1 (6 bases). CDR3 DNA sequence: TGTGCCAGCTCACGGGGGGGCGGAGGTCAGCCCCAGCATTTT. Its translation: CASSRGGGGQPQHF.